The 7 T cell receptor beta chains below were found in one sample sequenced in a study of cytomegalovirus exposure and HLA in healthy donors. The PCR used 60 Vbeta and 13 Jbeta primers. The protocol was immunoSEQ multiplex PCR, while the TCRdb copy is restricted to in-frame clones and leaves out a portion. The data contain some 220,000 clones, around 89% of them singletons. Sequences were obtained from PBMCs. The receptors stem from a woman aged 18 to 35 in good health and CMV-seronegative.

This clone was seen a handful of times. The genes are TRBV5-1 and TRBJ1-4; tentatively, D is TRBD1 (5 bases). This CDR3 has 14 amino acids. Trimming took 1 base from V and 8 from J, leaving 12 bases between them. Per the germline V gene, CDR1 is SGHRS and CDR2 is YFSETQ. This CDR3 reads CASSLLGGDEKLFF. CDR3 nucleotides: TGCGCCAGCAGCTTGCTTGGAGGGGACGAAAAACTGTTTTTT.

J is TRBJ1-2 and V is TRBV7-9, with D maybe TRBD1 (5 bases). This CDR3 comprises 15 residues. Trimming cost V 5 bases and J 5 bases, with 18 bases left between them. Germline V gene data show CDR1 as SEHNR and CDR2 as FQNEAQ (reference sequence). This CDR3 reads CASSDPGGGRYGYTF. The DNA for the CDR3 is TGTGCCAGCAGCGACCCGGGGGGGGGAAGGTATGGCTACACCTTC.

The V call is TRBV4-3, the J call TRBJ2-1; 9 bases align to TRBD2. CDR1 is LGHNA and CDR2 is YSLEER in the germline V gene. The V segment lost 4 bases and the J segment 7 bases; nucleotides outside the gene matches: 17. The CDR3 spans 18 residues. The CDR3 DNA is TGCGCCAGCAGCCCCGATCCGTGGCGGGAGGGCCTAATGAATGAGCAGTTCTTC. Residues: CASSPDPWREGLMNEQFF.

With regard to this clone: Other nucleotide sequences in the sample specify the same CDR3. The CDR3 reads CASSGVSRPEAFF. DNA of the CDR3: TGTGCCAGCTCGGGGGTGAGTCGACCTGAAGCTTTCTTT. The chain has TRBV19 and TRBJ1-1; tentative D call: TRBD1 (5 bases). The CDR3 covers 13 residues. V lost 9 bases, J lost 6 bases, and 17 bases lay in between. From germline, CDR1 is LNHDA and CDR2 SQIVND (reference sequence).

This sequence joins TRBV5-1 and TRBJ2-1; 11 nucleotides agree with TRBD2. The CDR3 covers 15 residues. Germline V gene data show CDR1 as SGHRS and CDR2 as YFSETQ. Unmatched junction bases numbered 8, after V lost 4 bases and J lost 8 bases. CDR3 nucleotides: TGCGCCAGCAGCCCGACTAGCGGGACATCCCATGAGCAGTTCTTC. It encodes CASSPTSGTSHEQFF.

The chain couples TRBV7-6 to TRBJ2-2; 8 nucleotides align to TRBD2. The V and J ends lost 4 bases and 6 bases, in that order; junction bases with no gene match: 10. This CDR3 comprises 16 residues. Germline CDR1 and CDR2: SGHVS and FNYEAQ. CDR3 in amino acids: CASSSRRVAGSGELFF. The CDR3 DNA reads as TGTGCCAGCAGCTCCCGACGGGTAGCGGGATCCGGGGAGCTGTTTTTT.

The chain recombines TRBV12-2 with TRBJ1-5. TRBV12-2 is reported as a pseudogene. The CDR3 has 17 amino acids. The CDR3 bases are TGTGCAAGTCGGGGGGGTGGGCCCAACTCGAGCAATCAGCCCCAGCATTTT. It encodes CASRGGGPNSSNQPQHF.